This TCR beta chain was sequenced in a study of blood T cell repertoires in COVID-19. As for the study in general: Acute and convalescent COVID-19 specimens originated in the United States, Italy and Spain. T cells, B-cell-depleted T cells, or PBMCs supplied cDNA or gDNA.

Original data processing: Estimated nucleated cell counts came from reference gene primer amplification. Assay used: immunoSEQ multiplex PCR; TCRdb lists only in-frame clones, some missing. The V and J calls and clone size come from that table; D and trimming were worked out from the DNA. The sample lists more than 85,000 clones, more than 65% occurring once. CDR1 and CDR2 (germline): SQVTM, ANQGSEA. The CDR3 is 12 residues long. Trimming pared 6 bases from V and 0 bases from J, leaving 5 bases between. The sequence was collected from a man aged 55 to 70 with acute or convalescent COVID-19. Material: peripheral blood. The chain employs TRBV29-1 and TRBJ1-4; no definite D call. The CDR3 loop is CSVPATNEKLFF. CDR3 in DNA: TGCAGCGTCCCCGCAACTAATGAAAAACTGTTTTTT.